This T cell receptor (beta chain) was sequenced in a study of cytomegalovirus exposure and HLA in healthy donors (dated by TCRdb to the late 2010s). For the wider study: An earlier analysis of 587 of the donors reported 250 to 300 Gb of sequence data and 95 million to 130 million unique TCR beta sequences obtained from about 200 million T cells. The aim of the study was to test whether cataloging public T cell receptors could identify signatures of past pathogen exposure. Roughly five DR-DQ haplotypes were handled as single units for association and clustering, since linkage in the cohort was strong. An early release that covered about 600 HLA-typed donors contained around 330 gigabases of sequencing data and 80 million or so unique TCR sequences. Among the roughly 400 genotyped donors, more than 70% belonged to the genetic ancestry cluster associated with self-reported Caucasian donors. HLA typing covered class I and class II loci at four-digit resolution. Across around 400 genotyped donors of the cohort, an average of roughly 250,000 unique TCR beta nucleotide sequences per donor were sequenced, and 15% to 20% of those sequences were non-productive. To predict cytomegalovirus infection status, the study combined high-throughput TCR immunosequencing, statistical association of individual TCRs with disease status, and machine learning. An earlier analysis of around 580 of the donors used high-throughput TCR beta sequencing to judge whether each TCR beta V gene segment behaved as functional or pseudogenic. Along with the approximately 600-subject first cohort, a separate validation cohort of over a hundred different subjects was used. Using immunosequencing, the study profiled T cell repertoires from fewer than 850 subjects and related those repertoires to cytomegalovirus serostatus. Alongside the repertoire data, information on donor age, sex, ethnicity and CMV serostatus was compiled. A later genetic analysis took genome-wide SNP genotypes for about 55% of the roughly 670 donors and used that subset as a discovery cohort. All discovery cohort repertoires had been generated on a single sequencing platform. In a later analysis, previously published TCR beta repertoires from 550 to 750 donors were re-analyzed and high-resolution HLA genotyping was added so that TCR occurrence patterns could be studied. Rather than drawing on any new phenotypic data, the later analysis identified candidate immune exposures from TCR beta sequences and the way those sequences occurred across donors. Typing coverage differed by locus: A, B, C, DRB1 and DQB1 were typed in roughly 629-630 donors, DQA1 in 522, DPA1 in 600 to 610, and DPB1 in just under 490. Study-wide conclusions, independent of this receptor: CMV serostatus was the only immune exposure information available for the cohort. A further reported finding was that TCR beta sequences accurately predicted the HLA-A and HLA-B alleles for most subjects in the first cohort. Compared with the roughly 720-donor mean, donors in an Asian-associated ancestry cluster had fewer N-insertions in productive TCRs, according to a later genetic analysis. Compared with equally common non-associated chains, HLA-associated TCR beta chains in a later analysis were more clonally expanded and had lower generation probabilities. In a later analysis, several top co-occurrence clusters were reported to appear linked to parvovirus B19, influenza, CMV and Epstein-Barr virus. A cluster of highly shared sequence variants was judged likely to represent a technical artifact of the sequencing pipeline. The 87-base-pair reads could not distinguish some IMGT-functional V segments, including TRBV6-2 and TRBV6-3, so those segments were excluded. Sequencing depth was assumed to be roughly uniform across donors in the presence/absence analyses, though that assumption may not hold. Because counts were too low, around 17 rarely observed V segments, including chromosome 9 orphons, were left out of the earlier analysis of 587 of the donors. Broadly in line with IMGT annotations, most TCR beta V segments showed up in productive rearrangements about 87% or about 30% of the time in an earlier analysis of approximately 640 of the donors. A later genetic analysis associated a missense DCLRE1C variant with V-gene and J-gene trimming of TCR beta chains, and an independent cohort replicated the association. Because some donors lacked HLA typing at each locus, the association tests relied only on the typed subset. The cohort was sequenced for TCR beta chains only, and without alpha or paired-chain data the features that could be detected were limited. In vitro tests confirmed that a few of the cytomegalovirus-associated TCR beta chains recognize cytomegalovirus antigens. When HLA alleles, especially DR and DQ, strongly co-occurred, TCR associations were difficult to assign to individual alleles. While some public TCRs were present in many individuals, most TCR sequences turned up only very rarely across donors. A total of 164 TCR beta chains were listed by the study as associated with cytomegalovirus. In a later analysis, the rate of TCR association differed among HLA loci, with DRB1 alleles having the most associated TCRs and HLA-C alleles having the fewest. The authors suggested that the approach could potentially be generalized to other disease states and immunological phenotypes. Correlated functional status among segregating V segments might reflect linkage disequilibrium, but an unknown experimental factor could not be ruled out. Most CMV-associated TCR beta chains appeared to be HLA-restricted in a later analysis, and the HLA associations seemed to be driven largely by CMV exposure. Specific HLA alleles were associated with 15,000 to 20,000 TCR beta sequences at a false discovery rate of 0.05 in a later analysis. The classifier was reported to diagnose cytomegalovirus status with high specificity and sensitivity in both the original cohort and the validation cohort.

Library creation used the immunoSEQ multiplex PCR assay. The multiplex PCR relied on a mix of 60 forward primers for TCR Vbeta segments and 13 reverse primers for TCR Jbeta segments. A multiplex PCR assay on genomic DNA amplified the CDR3 region of rearranged TCR beta genes. Amplified TCR beta libraries were sequenced as 87-base-pair reads on the Illumina HiSeq System. The paper's data handling went like this. Across the 670 or so repertoires, a later analysis counted some 80 million unique TCR beta chains, roughly 11 million of which were shared by at least two donors. A nearest-neighbor algorithm error-corrected the raw reads and collapsed the reads into unique sequences, merging closely related sequences to remove PCR and sequencing errors. To assign V, D and J gene segments, CDR3 sequences were aligned to IMGT reference sequences. For a sequence to be retained, at least a six-nucleotide match to both a V gene segment and a J gene segment was required. Rearrangements were classified as productive when the CDR3 lacked stop codons and remained in frame with V and J, and all other rearrangements were classified as non-productive. Following IMGT convention, CDR3 was defined as the stretch from the second conserved V-encoded cysteine to the conserved J-encoded phenylalanine. In an earlier analysis of more than 550 of the donors, sequences lacking an unambiguous match to a single V gene segment were excluded. An earlier analysis of a few hundred of the donors classified V segments as functional when productive rearrangements were above 56.7% and as segregating when the standard deviation between donors was above 5%. To diagnose cytomegalovirus status from the catalog of TCR beta chain sequences, a statistical classification framework was built. V and J gene assignment, in a later analysis, came from comparing TCR nucleotide sequences with IMGT/GENE-DB human TR gene sequences. In a later analysis, CDR3 sequences and most-parsimonious VDJ recombination scenarios were assigned using the TCRdist pipeline. In a later analysis, every TCR beta chain was defined by the combination of its CDR3 amino acid sequence and its V-gene family, and reads without a unique V-gene family were dropped. As a way to deal with suspected cross-contamination and a sequencing artifact, a later analysis dropped 640 or so nucleotide sequences that were highly shared and had low generation probability. In a later analysis, a clonal expansion index was calculated for each public chain from normalized within-repertoire ranks of inferred template counts. In a later analysis, generation probabilities were computed with a VDJ recombination model fitted to out-of-frame rearrangements, and the resulting probabilities were checked against IGoR. A later analysis scored TCR-TCR, TCR-HLA and TCR-CMV co-occurrence with hypergeometric tests, applying a repertoire-size bias correction to TCR pairs. To estimate false discovery rates, a later analysis permuted the HLA or CMV assignments 20 times. In a later analysis, co-occurring TCRs were grouped using DBSCAN, and TCRdist sequence similarity was added for clustering within HLA-allele-positive subsets. Co-occurrence clustering excluded repertoires with fewer than 30,000 or more than 120,000 public chains, plus five with anomalous nucleotide sharing. TCRdb's version of the immuneACCESS table is confined to in-frame rearrangements and falls short of the full clone set. An unresolved V gene accounts for under half of the shortfall where checked; the remainder is of unknown origin. Clone size and V and J calls were adopted from that table, with D and trimming inferred from the DNA. Counted in this sample were about 120,000 clones; 78% of them appeared once. The ten largest clones represent 1.5% of the sample.

The cohort consisted of hundreds of healthy bone marrow donors. Cohort members were all nominally healthy when sampled, although unrecorded immune exposures were likely present. The donor tested CMV seronegative and was one of the 352 seronegative cohort members. Every donor gave a peripheral blood sample, and the peripheral blood mononuclear cells from that sample were used for TCR beta sequencing. Genomic DNA extraction from the blood cell samples was performed with the Qiagen DNeasy Blood Extraction Kit. Comments on this clone: The target of this receptor is not known. Nothing much larger sits one base from this clone, and base qualities are not available.

Relative to germline, V is 4 bases shorter and J is 2 bases shorter, with 3 bases between their ends. CDR1 SGHKS and CDR2 YYEKEE are derived from the germline V gene (reference sequence). The CDR3 starts with the cysteine, ends with the phenylalanine, and has 11 residues. The retained sequence is limited to the CDR3, 33 bases, with the frame set at the first base. The rearranged segments are TRBV5-5 and TRBJ1-2; the D gene is not confidently resolved. The receptor comes from a female donor in good health and CMV-seronegative. Source material: PBMCs. This receptor carries the CDR3 CASSPNYGYTF. The DNA sequence is TGTGCCAGCAGCCCGAACTATGGCTACACCTTC. Joined to the reference TRBV5-5 and TRBJ1-2 proteins, this CDR3 gives the full variable domain: DAGVTQSPTHLIKTRGQQVTLRCSPISGHKSVSWYQQVLGQGPQFIFQYYEKEERGRGNFPDRFSARQFPNYSSELNVNALLLGDSALYLCASSPNYGYTFGSGTRLTVV.